The clone carrying this TCR beta chain was counted many times. This CDR3 spans 16 amino acids. From germline, CDR1 is SGHNT and CDR2 YENEEA. V gave up 5 bases and J gave up 7 bases, with 20 bases separating them. The data belong to a study of read filtering for tumor transcriptome and immune sequencing. At the level of the study: RNA-seq yielded only about 80 to 1,400 TCR reads, IR-seq about 4 to 11 million.

Molecular barcoded adaptors covering alpha/delta and beta/gamma chains were used on approximately 400 ng RNA. TCRdb re-called the reads through MiXCR, storing one row per CDR3 protein. The data hold about 39,000 distinct CDR3 sequences, with 14% observed a single time. The gene calls are TRBV11-3 and TRBJ1-4, with D maybe TRBD1 (6 bases). Material for sequencing was a population of CD138-negative cells sorted from bone marrow. The clonotype was recovered from a donor older than 35 with multiple myeloma. CDR3 sequence reads: CASSTFEQGRSEKLFF. The DNA for the CDR3 is TGTGCCAGCAGCACCTTTGAACAGGGCAGAAGTGAAAAACTGTTTTTT. The full variable domain, with the rest looked up from reference TRBV11-3 and TRBJ1-4, is EAGVVQSPRYKIIEKKQPVAFWCNPISGHNTLYWYLQNLGQGPELLIRYENEEAVDDSQLPKDRFSAERLKGVDSTLKIQPAELGDSAVYLCASSTFEQGRSEKLFFGSGTQLSVL.